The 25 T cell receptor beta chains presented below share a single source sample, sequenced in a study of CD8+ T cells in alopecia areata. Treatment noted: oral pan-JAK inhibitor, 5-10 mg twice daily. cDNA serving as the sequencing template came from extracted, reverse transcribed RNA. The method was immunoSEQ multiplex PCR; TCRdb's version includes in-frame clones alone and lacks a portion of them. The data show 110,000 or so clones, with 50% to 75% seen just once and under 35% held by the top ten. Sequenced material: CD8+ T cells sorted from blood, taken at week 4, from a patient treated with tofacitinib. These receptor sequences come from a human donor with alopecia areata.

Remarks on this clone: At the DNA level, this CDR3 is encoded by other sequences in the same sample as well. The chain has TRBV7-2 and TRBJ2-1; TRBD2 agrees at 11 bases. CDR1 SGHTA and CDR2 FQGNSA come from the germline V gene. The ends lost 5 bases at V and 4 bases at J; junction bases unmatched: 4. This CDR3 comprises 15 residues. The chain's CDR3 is CASSLLAGAYNEQFF. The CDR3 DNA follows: TGTGCCAGCAGCCTACTAGCGGGGGCGTACAATGAGCAGTTCTTC.

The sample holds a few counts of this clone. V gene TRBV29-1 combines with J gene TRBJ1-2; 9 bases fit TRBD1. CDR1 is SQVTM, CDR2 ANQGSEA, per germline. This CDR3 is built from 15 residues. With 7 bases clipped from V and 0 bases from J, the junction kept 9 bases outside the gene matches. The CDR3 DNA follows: TGCAGCGCTACAAAGGGGACAGGGACTAACTATGGCTACACCTTC. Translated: CSATKGTGTNYGYTF.

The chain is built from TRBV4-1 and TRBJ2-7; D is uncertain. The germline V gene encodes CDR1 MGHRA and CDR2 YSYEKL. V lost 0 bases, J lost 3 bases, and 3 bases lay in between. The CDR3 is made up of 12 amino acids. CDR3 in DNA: TGCGCCAGCAGCCAAGATGACTACGAGCAGTACTTC. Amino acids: CASSQDDYEQYF.

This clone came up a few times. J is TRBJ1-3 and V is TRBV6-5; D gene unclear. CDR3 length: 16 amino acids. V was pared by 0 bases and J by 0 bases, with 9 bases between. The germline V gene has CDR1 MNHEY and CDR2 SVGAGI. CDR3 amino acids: CASSYSRPSSGNTIYF. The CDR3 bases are TGTGCCAGCAGTTACTCCCGACCGAGCTCTGGAAACACCATATATTTT.

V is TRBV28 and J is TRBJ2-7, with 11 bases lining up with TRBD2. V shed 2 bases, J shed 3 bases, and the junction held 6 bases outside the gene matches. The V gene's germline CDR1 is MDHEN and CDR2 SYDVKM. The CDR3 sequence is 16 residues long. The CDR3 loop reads CASSLQELAGGYEQYF. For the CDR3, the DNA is TGTGCCAGCAGTTTACAGGAGCTAGCGGGGGGCTACGAGCAGTACTTC.

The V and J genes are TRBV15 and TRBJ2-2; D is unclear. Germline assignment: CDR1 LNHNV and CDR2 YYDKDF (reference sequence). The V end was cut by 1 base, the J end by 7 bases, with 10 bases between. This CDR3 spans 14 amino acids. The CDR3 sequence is CATSRVTAVGELFF. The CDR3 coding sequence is TGTGCCACCAGCAGAGTTACTGCTGTCGGGGAGCTGTTTTTT.

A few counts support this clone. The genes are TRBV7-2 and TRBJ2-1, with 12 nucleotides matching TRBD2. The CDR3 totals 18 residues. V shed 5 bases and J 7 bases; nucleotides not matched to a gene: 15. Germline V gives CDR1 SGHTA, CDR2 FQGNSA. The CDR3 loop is CASSPLGLAGISENEQFF. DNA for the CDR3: TGTGCCAGCAGCCCACTAGGACTAGCGGGAATCTCGGAGAATGAGCAGTTCTTC.

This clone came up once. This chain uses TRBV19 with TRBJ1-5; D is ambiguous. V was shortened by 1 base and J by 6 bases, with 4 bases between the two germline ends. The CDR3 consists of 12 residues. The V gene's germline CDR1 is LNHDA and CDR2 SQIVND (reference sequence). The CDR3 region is CASSIGRQPQHF. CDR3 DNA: TGTGCCAGTAGTATAGGGCGTCAGCCCCAGCATTTT. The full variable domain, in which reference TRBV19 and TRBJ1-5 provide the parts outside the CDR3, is DGGITQSPKYLFRKEGQNVTLSCEQNLNHDAMYWYRQDPGQGLRLIYYSQIVNDFQKGDIAEGYSVSREKKESFPLTVTSAQKNPTAFYLCASSIGRQPQHFGDGTRLSIL.

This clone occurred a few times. The CDR3 region has the DNA TGTGCCAGCAGCCAAGACTGGCAGCCTTATGGCTACACCTTC. Translating it yields CASSQDWQPYGYTF. The chain uses TRBV14 and TRBJ1-2, with D uncertain. Germline V lookup: CDR1 SGHDN, CDR2 FVKESK. The germline V and J ends were trimmed by 0 bases and 5 bases, with 10 bases remaining between them. CDR3 length: 14 residues.

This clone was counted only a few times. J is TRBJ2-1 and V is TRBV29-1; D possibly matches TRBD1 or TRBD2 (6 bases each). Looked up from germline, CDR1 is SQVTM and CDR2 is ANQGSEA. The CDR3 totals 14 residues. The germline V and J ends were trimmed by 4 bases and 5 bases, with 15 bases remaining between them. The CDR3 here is CSVAGAPNDNEQFF. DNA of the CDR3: TGCAGCGTTGCGGGGGCCCCCAATGACAATGAGCAGTTCTTC.

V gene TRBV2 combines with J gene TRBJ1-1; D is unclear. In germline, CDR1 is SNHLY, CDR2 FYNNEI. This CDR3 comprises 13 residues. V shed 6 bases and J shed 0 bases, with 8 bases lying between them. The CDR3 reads CASSPYLNTEAFF. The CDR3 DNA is TGTGCCAGCAGCCCTTACTTGAACACTGAAGCTTTCTTT.

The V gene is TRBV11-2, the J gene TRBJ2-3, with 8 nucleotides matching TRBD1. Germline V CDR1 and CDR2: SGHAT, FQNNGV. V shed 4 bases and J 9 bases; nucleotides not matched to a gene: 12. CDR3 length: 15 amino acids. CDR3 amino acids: CASSSFTDRAGTQYF. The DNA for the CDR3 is TGTGCCAGCAGCTCATTCACGGACAGGGCGGGAACGCAGTATTTT.

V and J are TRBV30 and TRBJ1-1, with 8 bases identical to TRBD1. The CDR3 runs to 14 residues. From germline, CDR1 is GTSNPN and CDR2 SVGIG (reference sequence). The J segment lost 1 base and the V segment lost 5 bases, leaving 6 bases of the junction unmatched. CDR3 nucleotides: TGTGCCTGGGCCTATGGGACAGGGAACACTGAAGCTTTCTTT. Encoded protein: CAWAYGTGNTEAFF.

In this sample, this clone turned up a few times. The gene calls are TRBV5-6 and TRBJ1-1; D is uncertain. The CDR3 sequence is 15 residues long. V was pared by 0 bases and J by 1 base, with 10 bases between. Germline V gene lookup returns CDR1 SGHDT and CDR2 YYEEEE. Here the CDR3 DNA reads TGTGCCAGCAGCTTGGTCCGGGATTCGAACACTGAAGCTTTCTTT. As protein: CASSLVRDSNTEAFF.

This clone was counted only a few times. In DNA, the CDR3 is TGTGCCAGCAGCGCCTATAGCAATCAGCCCCAGCATTTT. Protein sequence: CASSAYSNQPQHF. The V and J genes are TRBV7-9 and TRBJ1-5, with unresolved D. V gave up 5 bases and J gave up 0 bases, with 5 bases separating them. The CDR3 is 13 amino acids. Per germline, CDR1 SEHNR and CDR2 FQNEAQ (reference sequence).

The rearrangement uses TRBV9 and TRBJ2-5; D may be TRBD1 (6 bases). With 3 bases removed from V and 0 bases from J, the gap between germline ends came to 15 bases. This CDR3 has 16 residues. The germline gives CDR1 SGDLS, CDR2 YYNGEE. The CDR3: CASSAEGRTDQETQYF. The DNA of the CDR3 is TGTGCCAGCAGCGCTGAGGGTAGGACAGACCAAGAGACCCAGTACTTC.

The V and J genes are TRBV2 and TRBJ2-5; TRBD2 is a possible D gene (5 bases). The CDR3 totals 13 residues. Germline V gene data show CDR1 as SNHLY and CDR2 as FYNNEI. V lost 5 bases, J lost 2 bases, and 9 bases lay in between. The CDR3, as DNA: TGTGCCAGCAGTCCCGGGATTCAAGAGACCCAGTACTTC. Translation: CASSPGIQETQYF.

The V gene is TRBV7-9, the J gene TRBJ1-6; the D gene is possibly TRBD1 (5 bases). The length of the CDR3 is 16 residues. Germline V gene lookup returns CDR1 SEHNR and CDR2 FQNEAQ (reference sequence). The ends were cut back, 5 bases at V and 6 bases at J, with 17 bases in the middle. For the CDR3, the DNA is TGTGCCAGCAGCCGGAGGACAACCCATGGTAATTCACCCCTCCACTTT. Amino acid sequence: CASSRRTTHGNSPLHF.

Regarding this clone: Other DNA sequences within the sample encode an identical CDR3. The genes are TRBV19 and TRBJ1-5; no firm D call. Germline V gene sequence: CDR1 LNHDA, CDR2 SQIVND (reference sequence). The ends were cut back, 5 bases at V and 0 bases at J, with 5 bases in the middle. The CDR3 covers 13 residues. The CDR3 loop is CASSLNSNQPQHF. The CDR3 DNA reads TGTGCCAGTAGTTTGAATAGCAATCAGCCCCAGCATTTT.

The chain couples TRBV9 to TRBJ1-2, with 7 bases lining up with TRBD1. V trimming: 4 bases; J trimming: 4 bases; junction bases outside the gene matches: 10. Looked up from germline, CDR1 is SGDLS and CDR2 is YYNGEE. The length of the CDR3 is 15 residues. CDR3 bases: TGTGCCAGCAGCCCTCGCCCGACAGGGAGCTATGGCTACACCTTC. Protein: CASSPRPTGSYGYTF.

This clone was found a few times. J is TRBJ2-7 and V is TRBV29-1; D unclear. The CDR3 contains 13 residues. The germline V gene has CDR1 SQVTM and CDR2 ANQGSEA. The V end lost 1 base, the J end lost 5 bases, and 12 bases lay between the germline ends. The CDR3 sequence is CSVEVPPADEQYF. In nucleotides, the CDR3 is TGCAGCGTTGAAGTCCCCCCGGCGGACGAGCAGTACTTC.

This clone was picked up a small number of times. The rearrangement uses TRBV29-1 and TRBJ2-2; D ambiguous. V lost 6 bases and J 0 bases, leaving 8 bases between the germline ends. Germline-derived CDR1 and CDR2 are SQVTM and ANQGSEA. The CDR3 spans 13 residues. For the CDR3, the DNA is TGCAGCGTCCTTGCAGCGAACACCGGGGAGCTGTTTTTT. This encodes CSVLAANTGELFF.

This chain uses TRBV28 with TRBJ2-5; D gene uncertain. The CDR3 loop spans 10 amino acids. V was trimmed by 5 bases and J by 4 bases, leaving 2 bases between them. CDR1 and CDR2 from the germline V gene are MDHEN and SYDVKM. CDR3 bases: TGTGCCAGCAGTCTAGAGACCCAGTACTTC. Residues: CASSLETQYF.

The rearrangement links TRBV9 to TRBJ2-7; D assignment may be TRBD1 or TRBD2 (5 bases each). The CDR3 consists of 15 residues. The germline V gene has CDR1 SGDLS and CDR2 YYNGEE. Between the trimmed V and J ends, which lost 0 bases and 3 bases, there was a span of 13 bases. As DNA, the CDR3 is TGTGCCAGCAGCGTAGGAGCCGGGGCTAACTACGAGCAGTACTTC. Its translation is CASSVGAGANYEQYF. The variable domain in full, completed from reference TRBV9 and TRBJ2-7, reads DSGVTQTPKHLITATGQRVTLRCSPRSGDLSVYWYQQSLDQGLQFLIQYYNGEERAKGNILERFSAQQFPDLHSELNLSSLELGDSALYFCASSVGAGANYEQYFGPGTRLTVT.

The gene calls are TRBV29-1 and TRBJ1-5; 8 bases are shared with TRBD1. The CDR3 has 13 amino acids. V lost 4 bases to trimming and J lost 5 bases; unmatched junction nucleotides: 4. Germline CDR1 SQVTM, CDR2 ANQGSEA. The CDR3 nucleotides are TGCAGCGTTGCTGGACAGGGCGATCAGCCCCAGCATTTT. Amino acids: CSVAGQGDQPQHF.